Listed here is a single T cell receptor (beta chain). Its antigen is not identified. The entry originates in a study of cytomegalovirus exposure and HLA in healthy donors. Germline assignment: CDR1 KGHSH and CDR2 LQKENI. CDR3 length equals 17 residues. V dropped 3 bases and J dropped 7; count of bases not matched to a gene: 7. General observations from the study: Apart from CMV serostatus, no immune exposure information was available. Trimming of TCR beta V- and J-genes showed a link, identified in a later analysis, to a missense DCLRE1C variant.

The PCR made use of 60 Vbeta and 13 Jbeta primers. Here immunoSEQ multiplex PCR was the method, and the copy in TCRdb shows in-frame clones only, minus some. In the table there are about 260,000 clones, almost 85% of which are singletons. The sequence derives from a woman between 35 and 50 years old in good health and CMV-seropositive. Sequenced: PBMCs. The chain carries TRBV18 and TRBJ2-2, with 14 bases matching TRBD2. The CDR3 protein is CASSPGLAGGPSGELFF. CDR3 DNA sequence: TGTGCCAGCTCACCTGGACTAGCGGGAGGCCCGAGCGGGGAGCTGTTTTTT.